The 21 T cell receptor beta chains below come from one sample, sequenced in a study of CD8+ T cells in alopecia areata. RNA was isolated and reverse transcribed to cDNA, the sequencing template. TCRdb's copy holds only in-frame clones and misses some; the assay was immunoSEQ multiplex PCR. The table shows 250,000 to 300,000 clones, with roughly 50% occurring only once. Treatment specified: oral pan-JAK inhibitor, 5-10 mg twice daily. This specimen consisted of CD4+ T cells sorted from blood, obtained at week 24, from a patient treated with tofacitinib. These receptors originate from a human donor with alopecia areata.

This chain links TRBV4-3 with TRBJ2-3; D is ambiguous. The germline gives CDR1 LGHNA, CDR2 YSLEER. Trimming stripped 4 bases from V and 2 bases from J, with 13 bases between. The CDR3 is made up of 15 amino acids. CDR3 amino acids: CASSPTLRTTDTQYF. The CDR3 bases are TGCGCCAGCAGCCCTACCCTCAGGACCACAGATACGCAGTATTTT.

The chain carries TRBV11-2 and TRBJ2-5; either TRBD1 or TRBD2 may fit D (5 bases each). The V end lost 3 bases, the J end lost 4 bases, and 12 bases lay between the germline ends. The CDR3 consists of 14 residues. CDR1 is SGHAT, CDR2 FQNNGV, per germline. CDR3 amino acids: CASSFARAGETQYF. CDR3 nucleotides: TGTGCCAGCAGCTTCGCCAGGGCGGGAGAGACCCAGTACTTC.

This clone turned up a few times. The V call is TRBV28, the J call TRBJ2-4; unclear D gene. Trimming removed 4 bases from V and 0 bases from J, with 10 bases in between. This CDR3 is 15 amino acids long. Germline values: CDR1 MDHEN, CDR2 SYDVKM. The CDR3 DNA sequence: TGTGCCAGCAGTTCACATTCACTAGCCAAAAACATTCAGTACTTC. Translation gives CASSSHSLAKNIQYF.

This chain links TRBV29-1 with TRBJ1-6; D may be TRBD1 (5 bases). CDR3 length: 14 residues. The V and J ends lost 8 bases and 5 bases respectively, with 16 bases between them. Per the germline V gene, CDR1 is SQVTM and CDR2 is ANQGSEA. The CDR3 DNA is TGCAGCATAAAATTGACGGGGGATAATTCACCCCTCCACTTT. Amino acids: CSIKLTGDNSPLHF.

The chain links TRBV4-1 to TRBJ1-1; 7 nucleotides align to TRBD1. Germline trimming cut 2 bases from V and 6 bases from J; bases unmatched to any gene: 15. CDR1 is MGHRA and CDR2 is YSYEKL in the germline V gene. The CDR3 totals 17 residues. CDR3 residues: CASSQLTRGWTGAEAFF. The CDR3 region has the DNA TGCGCCAGCAGCCAATTAACGCGGGGTTGGACAGGAGCTGAAGCTTTCTTT.

This clone was found a few times. This sequence joins TRBV16 and TRBJ1-2; the D gene is possibly TRBD1 (5 bases). The CDR3 contains 13 residues. V lost 3 bases, J lost 8 bases, and 13 bases lay in between. CDR1 is KGHSY and CDR2 is FQNENV in the germline V gene. The CDR3 DNA follows: TGTGCCAGCAGCCAGGCGGCAGGGAGCGGCTACACCTTC. It yields the protein CASSQAAGSGYTF.

The chain uses TRBV7-2 and TRBJ1-1; D gene unclear. V lost 3 bases and J lost 0, with 11 bases in between. Germline V lookup: CDR1 SGHTA, CDR2 FQGNSA. This CDR3 comprises 15 residues. This CDR3 reads CASSFHGAMNTEAFF. The CDR3 bases are TGTGCCAGCAGCTTTCATGGAGCCATGAACACTGAAGCTTTCTTT.

The CDR3 region is CAWGQVYQETQYF. The CDR3 DNA sequence: TGTGCCTGGGGACAGGTTTATCAAGAGACCCAGTACTTC. The V and J genes are TRBV30 and TRBJ2-5, with TRBD1 matching over 7 bases. CDR1 is GTSNPN and CDR2 is SVGIG in the germline V gene (reference sequence). The CDR3 extends over 13 amino acids. The V segment lost 5 bases and the J segment 2 bases; nucleotides outside the gene matches: 5.

This clone was detected only a few times. The chain has TRBV7-9 and TRBJ1-6; the match to TRBD1 covers 9 bases. V was pared by 4 bases and J by 7 bases, with 2 bases of the junction left unmatched. CDR1 SEHNR and CDR2 FQNEAQ come from the germline V gene (reference sequence). The CDR3 is 14 residues long. The CDR3 is CASSSDRGNSPLHF. DNA for the CDR3: TGTGCCAGCAGCTCGGACAGGGGAAATTCACCCCTCCACTTT.

CDR3 protein: CASTPPGQGAEQYF. In DNA form, the CDR3 reads TGTGCCAGCACCCCCCCGGGACAGGGCGCGGAACAGTACTTC. This chain links TRBV28 with TRBJ2-7; TRBD1 agrees at 9 bases. The CDR3 consists of 14 residues. Germline V lookup: CDR1 MDHEN, CDR2 SYDVKM. J was trimmed by 10 bases and V by 7 bases; bases with no gene match: 14.

The J gene is TRBJ2-3, the V gene TRBV15, with D uncertain. The V gene's germline CDR1 is LNHNV and CDR2 YYDKDF (reference sequence). The CDR3 extends over 12 amino acids. V was shortened by 4 bases and J by 2 bases, with 4 bases between the two germline ends. The CDR3 region has the DNA TGTGCCACCAGCACCCCCACAGATACGCAGTATTTT. Its protein is CATSTPTDTQYF.

This clone was detected only a few times. This chain uses TRBV29-1 with TRBJ2-1, with a tentative D call TRBD2 (5 bases). Trimming removed 4 bases at V and 5 bases at J, with 12 bases between. CDR1 and CDR2 from the germline V gene are SQVTM and ANQGSEA. The CDR3 runs to 13 residues. As DNA, the CDR3 is TGCAGCGTTGGAGGGCTAGCCAACAATGAGCAGTTCTTC. Amino acid sequence: CSVGGLANNEQFF.

V usage is TRBV4-3 and J usage is TRBJ1-1, with unresolved D. Germline CDR1 is LGHNA and CDR2 is YSLEER. V dropped 1 base and J dropped 0 bases, with 3 bases sitting between them. This CDR3 region has 13 residues. CDR3 coding DNA: TGCGCCAGCAGCCAAGTTCTGAACACTGAAGCTTTCTTT. Encoded protein: CASSQVLNTEAFF.

The V gene is TRBV5-1, the J gene TRBJ2-3; D not certain. This CDR3 comprises 11 residues. Trimming removed 3 bases from V and 5 bases from J, with 4 bases in between. The germline gives CDR1 SGHRS, CDR2 YFSETQ. The CDR3: CASSYRDTQYF. CDR3 nucleotide sequence: TGCGCCAGCAGCTATCGAGATACGCAGTATTTT.

V usage is TRBV29-1 and J usage is TRBJ2-3, with unresolved D. Deletions cut 0 bases from V and 3 bases from J, with 4 bases between. Germline CDR1 reads SQVTM; CDR2 reads ANQGSEA. This CDR3 spans 12 amino acids. The CDR3 protein is CSVEEGTDTQYF. DNA of the CDR3: TGCAGCGTTGAAGAAGGAACAGATACGCAGTATTTT.

The chain employs TRBV5-1 and TRBJ1-2, with D uncertain. V was cut by 7 bases and J by 8 bases, with 21 bases left in between. The CDR3 is 14 amino acids. Germline assignment: CDR1 SGHRS and CDR2 YFSETQ. The CDR3 region has the DNA TGCGCCAGCGGGGAGTCTGATTCGTTCCTGGGCTACACCTTC. Translating gives CASGESDSFLGYTF.

The V gene is TRBV6-6, the J gene TRBJ1-2; D ambiguous. Trimming left V 6 bases short and J 0 bases short, with 17 bases between. The CDR3 runs to 16 residues. Germline-derived CDR1 and CDR2 are MNHNY and SVGAGI (reference sequence). This CDR3 is CASSQPLGLANYGYTF. CDR3 nucleotide sequence: TGTGCCAGCAGCCAACCTCTAGGGCTCGCTAACTATGGCTACACCTTC.

V and J are TRBV6-1 and TRBJ2-7; D tentatively reads TRBD1 or TRBD2 (5 bases each). The CDR3 has 13 residues. Trimming removed 6 bases from V and 5 bases from J, with 14 bases in between. From germline, CDR1 is MNHNS and CDR2 SASEGT. Here the CDR3 DNA reads TGTGCCAGCAGGGGGGATGGACTGGACGAGCAGTACTTC. Its protein is CASRGDGLDEQYF.

This sequence joins TRBV28 and TRBJ1-5; TRBD1 matches 10 bases. Germline-derived CDR1 and CDR2 are MDHEN and SYDVKM. The ends lost 4 bases at V and 3 bases at J; junction bases unmatched: 3. CDR3 size: 15 residues. The CDR3 here is CASSSGQGINQPQHF. CDR3 DNA sequence: TGTGCCAGCAGTTCGGGACAGGGGATCAATCAGCCCCAGCATTTT.

This clone turned up a few times. V and J are TRBV29-1 and TRBJ2-7; 11 positions agree with TRBD1. V trimming: 7 bases; J trimming: 4 bases; junction bases outside the gene matches: 9. CDR1 SQVTM and CDR2 ANQGSEA come from the germline V gene. The CDR3 sequence is 14 residues long. The CDR3 nucleotides are TGCAGCGGGGGTCGCCGGGACAGGGGGTACGAGCAGTACTTC. Translation gives CSGGRRDRGYEQYF.

The chain links TRBV30 to TRBJ1-5; D remains unclear. With 2 bases removed from V and 2 bases from J, the gap between germline ends came to 7 bases. The germline V gene has CDR1 GTSNPN and CDR2 SVGIG (reference sequence). The CDR3 runs 13 residues. CDR3 sequence (DNA): TGTGCCTGGAGTCACAAGGGCAATCAGCCCCAGCATTTT. Its protein product is CAWSHKGNQPQHF.